Shown below are 8 T cell receptor beta chains from a single sample sequenced in a study of control samples from healthy donors and cancer patients. The repertoire was sequenced with immunoSEQ multiplex PCR; TCRdb's copy has only in-frame clones and lacks some. This sample has 160,000 or so clones, with 96% found just once. The material sequenced was blood. The receptor set was obtained from a woman aged 25 to 39 in good health.

V gene TRBV27 combines with J gene TRBJ2-1; TRBD2 matches 7 bases. Looked up from germline, CDR1 is MNHEY and CDR2 is SMNVEV (reference sequence). The CDR3 loop spans 16 amino acids. V shed 4 bases, J shed 6 bases, and the junction held 12 bases outside the gene matches. The CDR3 coding sequence is TGTGCCAGCAGTTCCTCGGAAGGGAGGGCTTCCAATGAGCAGTTCTTC. It codes for CASSSSEGRASNEQFF.

V and J are TRBV6-2 or TRBV6-3 and TRBJ2-3, with 9 bases identical to TRBD2. Unmatched junction bases numbered 3, after V lost 0 bases and J lost 2 bases. The length of the CDR3 is 16 residues. Germline CDR1 is MNHEY and CDR2 is SVGEGT. In DNA form, the CDR3 reads TGTGCCAGCAGTTACTCTCAGCGGGAGGTCACAGATACGCAGTATTTT. The encoded protein is CASSYSQREVTDTQYF.

This chain connects TRBV6-5 to TRBJ2-1, with 8 bases matching TRBD2. The germline CDR1 and CDR2 sequences are MNHEY and SVGAGI. The ends lost 0 bases at V and 3 bases at J; junction bases unmatched: 1. This CDR3 spans 15 amino acids. The CDR3 sequence is CASSYSGTSYNEQFF. CDR3 nucleotides: TGTGCCAGCAGTTACTCAGGGACTAGCTACAATGAGCAGTTCTTC.

V gene TRBV7-2 combines with J gene TRBJ2-5; 9 bases fit TRBD2. The CDR3 has 15 amino acids. J was trimmed by 5 bases and V by 1 base; bases with no gene match: 5. From germline, CDR1 is SGHTA and CDR2 FQGNSA. DNA for the CDR3: TGTGCCAGCAGCTTAGATAGCGGGAGATGGGAGACCCAGTACTTC. As protein: CASSLDSGRWETQYF.

The chain links TRBV19 to TRBJ1-2; D might be TRBD1 (6 bases). The ends were cut back, 5 bases at V and 4 bases at J, with 11 bases in the middle. Germline values: CDR1 LNHDA, CDR2 SQIVND (reference sequence). The CDR3 covers 13 residues. The CDR3 DNA sequence: TGTGCCAGTAGTCCGGGACAATCCTATGGCTACACCTTC. This translates into CASSPGQSYGYTF.

The CDR3 DNA reads TGTGCCAGCAGCCAAGGGGAACTAGCCAAAAACATTCAGTACTTC. Its protein is CASSQGELAKNIQYF. This rearrangement joins TRBV14 to TRBJ2-4; unclear D gene. Per the germline V gene, CDR1 is SGHDN and CDR2 is FVKESK. V shed 1 base and J shed 0 bases, with 7 bases lying between them. The CDR3 has 15 residues.

This clone was seen just once. The chain combines TRBV6-5 with TRBJ1-1, with TRBD1 matching 7 bases. Germline V lookup: CDR1 MNHEY, CDR2 SVGAGI. The CDR3 has 13 residues. The junction had 5 bases not matched to a gene; V was cut back by 2 bases and J by 8 bases. CDR3 in DNA: TGTGCCAGCAGTTACAATAGGGGACAGGAAGCTTTCTTT. It is translated as CASSYNRGQEAFF.

The chain combines TRBV5-5 with TRBJ2-1; D may be TRBD1 (5 bases). Germline CDR1 reads SGHKS; CDR2 reads YYEKEE (reference sequence). Trimming left V 0 bases short and J 0 bases short, with 16 bases between. The CDR3 has 18 residues. The CDR3 DNA sequence: TGTGCCAGCAGCTTGGCCCTCCCACAGGTTAGCTCCTACAATGAGCAGTTCTTC. Residues: CASSLALPQVSSYNEQFF.